Listed below are T cell receptor beta chains from one sample, sequenced in a study of blood T cell repertoires in COVID-19. Clones were read by immunoSEQ multiplex PCR, and TCRdb kept only the in-frame ones, dropping some. This table has about 220,000 clones, about 87% appearing once. Sequencing was done on a sample of PBMCs or T cells enriched from blood (not recorded which). The receptor source for this set is a woman aged 40 to 50 with acute COVID-19. The CDR3 runs from the conserved cysteine through the conserved F or W. Fields, in order: D gene, clone size, J gene, V gene, CDR3 protein, CDR3 DNA. D genes are given only for firm matches. Some rows have no size entry. The others give once, few or many, or a class for an expanded clone.

>.|.|TRBJ2-3|TRBV7-6
CASSLGSGSPGDTQYF
TGTGCCAGCAGCTTAGGAAGCGGCTCTCCCGGAGATACGCAGTATTTT
>TRBD1|.|TRBJ2-2|TRBV7-2
CASSSGQVYTGELFF
TGTGCCAGCAGCTCCGGACAGGTATACACCGGGGAGCTGTTTTTT
>.|.|TRBJ1-5|TRBV19
CASSITRGSWSNQPQHF
TGTGCCAGTAGTATAACGCGGGGCAGCTGGAGCAATCAGCCCCAGCATTTT
>.|.|TRBJ2-2|TRBV21-1
CASSKRGIWDTGELFF
TGTGCCAGCAGCAAACGGGGTATTTGGGACACCGGGGAGCTGTTTTTT
>TRBD1|.|TRBJ1-1|TRBV20-1
CSASSHGQGNTEAFF
TGCAGTGCTAGTTCCCACGGACAGGGCAACACTGAAGCTTTCTTT
>.|.|TRBJ1-6|TRBV5-1
CASRPSEDNSPLHF
TGCGCCAGCAGACCCTCAGAGGATAATTCACCCCTCCACTTT
>TRBD1|.|TRBJ1-5|TRBV19
CASTADRVGNQPQHF
TGTGCCAGTACCGCGGACAGGGTGGGGAATCAGCCCCAGCATTTT
>TRBD2|.|TRBJ2-3|TRBV2
CASRKGTSASDTQYF
TGTGCCAGCAGGAAGGGGACTAGCGCGTCAGATACGCAGTATTTT
>TRBD2|once|TRBJ2-1|TRBV5-4
CASSGLAGALSYNEQFF
TGTGCCAGCAGCGGACTAGCGGGGGCCCTATCCTACAATGAGCAGTTCTTC
>.|.|TRBJ2-4|TRBV10-3
CAISESLENIQYF
TGTGCCATCAGTGAGTCTCTAGAAAACATTCAGTACTTC
>TRBD1|.|TRBJ1-3|TRBV5-1
CASSLGQGTGNTIYF
TGCGCCAGCAGCTTAGGACAGGGTACTGGAAACACCATATATTTT
>TRBD2|.|TRBJ2-2|TRBV19
CASSERGHTGELFF
TGTGCCAGTAGTGAGCGGGGCCACACCGGGGAGCTGTTTTTT
>TRBD1|.|TRBJ2-3|TRBV5-4
CASSPTQGATTDTQYF
TGTGCCAGCAGCCCGACACAGGGGGCCACCACAGATACGCAGTATTTT
>.|.|TRBJ2-7|TRBV18
CASSSQSSYEQYF
TGTGCCAGCTCGTCACAGAGCTCCTACGAGCAGTACTTC
>TRBD1|.|TRBJ2-3|TRBV5-6
CASSLTLQGETDTQYF
TGTGCCAGCAGCTTGACACTACAGGGGGAAACAGATACGCAGTATTTT
>TRBD1|.|TRBJ2-3|TRBV5-4
CASSYPGQGADTQYF
TGTGCCAGCAGCTACCCGGGACAGGGGGCAGATACGCAGTATTTT
>TRBD1|.|TRBJ1-4|TRBV7-2
CASSQGQGEKLFF
TGTGCCAGCAGCCAGGGACAGGGCGAAAAACTGTTTTTT
>TRBD2|.|TRBJ2-3|TRBV29-1
CSVYFSGKVSDTQYF
TGCAGCGTGTACTTTAGCGGGAAGGTCTCAGATACGCAGTATTTT
>.|.|TRBJ2-1|TRBV4-3
CASSQDAQGSYNEQFF
TGCGCCAGCAGCCAAGATGCACAGGGCTCCTACAATGAGCAGTTCTTC
>.|.|TRBJ1-2|TRBV4-3
CASSQDAGGEGYTF
TGCGCCAGCAGCCAAGATGCGGGTGGGGAAGGCTACACCTTC
>.|.|TRBJ1-1|TRBV3-1/TRBV3-2
CASSQEGRTVGEAFF
TGTGCCAGCAGCCAAGAGGGTAGGACAGTGGGAGAAGCTTTCTTT
>TRBD2|.|TRBJ2-1|TRBV15
CATSPSGLAREQFF
TGTGCCACCAGCCCCTCCGGACTAGCCCGAGAGCAGTTCTTC
>.|.|TRBJ1-1|TRBV18
CASSPGINRNTEAFF
TGTGCCAGCTCACCTGGAATAAACAGGAACACTGAAGCTTTCTTT
>.|.|TRBJ2-3|TRBV10-3
CAISDSQGTDTQYF
TGTGCCATCAGTGACTCCCAGGGGACAGATACGCAGTATTTT
>.|.|TRBJ2-2|TRBV27
CASRGWGPGELFF
TGTGCCAGCAGGGGCTGGGGGCCCGGGGAGCTGTTTTTT
>.|.|TRBJ2-5|TRBV18
CASSPRSGETQYF
TGTGCCAGCTCACCACGGAGTGGAGAGACCCAGTACTTC
>.|.|TRBJ2-1|TRBV7-2
CASSLDKRSYNEQFF
TGTGCCAGCAGCTTAGACAAGCGCTCCTACAATGAGCAGTTCTTC
>TRBD2|.|TRBJ2-6|TRBV9
CASSDSRDRPSGGGSGANVLTF
TGTGCCAGCAGCGATTCCCGGGACAGGCCTAGCGGGGGAGGGTCTGGGGCCAACGTCCTGACTTTC
>.|.|TRBJ2-3|TRBV7-2
CASSLGLLPSTDTQYF
TGTGCCAGCAGCCTGGGACTCCTTCCTAGCACAGATACGCAGTATTTT
>.|.|TRBJ1-4|TRBV5-1
CASSLTGEMGKLFF
TGCGCCAGCAGCTTGACTGGGGAGATGGGAAAACTGTTTTTT
>TRBD1|once|TRBJ1-6|TRBV7-8
CASSLGTGLRSPLHF
TGTGCCAGCAGCTTAGGGACAGGGTTGAGATCACCCCTCCACTTT
>TRBD1|.|TRBJ2-6|TRBV7-2
CASSPRTGFSSGANVLTF
TGTGCCAGCAGCCCGCGGACAGGGTTCTCATCTGGGGCCAACGTCCTGACTTTC
>TRBD2|.|TRBJ2-3|TRBV2
CASRSTSAPADTQYF
TGTGCCAGCAGGTCCACTAGCGCACCGGCAGATACGCAGTATTTT
>TRBD2|.|TRBJ2-3|TRBV7-9
CASSPSGGAGDTQYF
TGTGCCAGCAGCCCTAGCGGGGGGGCCGGGGATACGCAGTATTTT
>TRBD1|.|TRBJ1-6|TRBV6-1
CASSGVSGQGASPLHF
TGTGCCAGCAGTGGGGTATCGGGACAGGGCGCCTCACCCCTCCACTTT
>TRBD2|.|TRBJ2-3|TRBV6-4
CASSDAGGTDTQYF
TGTGCCAGCAGTGACGCGGGGGGCACAGATACGCAGTATTTT
>TRBD2|.|TRBJ2-1|TRBV5-1
CASSLTSGVYNEQFF
TGCGCCAGCAGCTTAACTAGCGGGGTTTACAATGAGCAGTTCTTC
>TRBD2|.|TRBJ2-3|TRBV29-1
CSVEGTSGSTDTQYF
TGCAGCGTTGAAGGGACTAGCGGGAGCACAGATACGCAGTATTTT
>.|.|TRBJ1-3|TRBV27
CASANSGAGNTIYF
TGTGCCAGCGCCAATTCGGGGGCTGGAAACACCATATATTTT
>.|.|TRBJ1-4|TRBV5-1
CASSPQGSEKLFF
TGCGCCAGCAGCCCGCAGGGTTCTGAAAAACTGTTTTTT
>.|few|TRBJ2-2|TRBV5-1
CASARMNTGELFF
TGCGCCAGCGCTAGGATGAACACCGGGGAGCTGTTTTTT
>.|.|TRBJ1-3|TRBV30
CAWSVPHRDSGNTIYF
TGTGCCTGGAGTGTGCCCCACAGGGACTCTGGAAACACCATATATTTT
>.|.|TRBJ1-3|TRBV29-1
CSVVRTAGNTIYF
TGCAGCGTTGTTCGAACAGCTGGAAACACCATATATTTT
>TRBD1|.|TRBJ2-7|TRBV5-8
CASSLFQGAYEQYF
TGTGCCAGCAGCCTATTTCAGGGGGCTTACGAGCAGTACTTC
>.|once|TRBJ1-5|TRBV6-5
CASSSVAGAGQPQHF
TGTGCCAGCAGTTCCGTGGCGGGCGCGGGGCAGCCCCAGCATTTT
>TRBD2|.|TRBJ2-3|TRBV18
CASSPTSGGPSSTDTQYF
TGTGCCAGCTCACCGACTAGCGGGGGCCCCTCTAGCACAGATACGCAGTATTTT
>TRBD2|.|TRBJ2-1|TRBV10-3
CAISDSGGGNEQFF
TGTGCCATCAGTGACAGTGGGGGGGGGAATGAGCAGTTCTTC
>.|.|TRBJ2-5|TRBV9
CASSGGKDYEETQYF
TGTGCCAGCAGCGGGGGAAAGGACTATGAAGAGACCCAGTACTTC
>TRBD1|.|TRBJ1-1|TRBV19
CASTPGQGYTEAFF
TGTGCCAGTACCCCGGGACAGGGCTACACTGAAGCTTTCTTT
>TRBD1|.|TRBJ1-1|TRBV18
CASSPLTGSGTEAFF
TGTGCCAGCTCACCCTTGACAGGGTCAGGCACTGAAGCTTTCTTT
>.|.|TRBJ2-3|TRBV7-6
CASSLSGGSSTDTQYF
TGTGCCAGCAGCTTAAGTGGGGGGAGTAGCACAGATACGCAGTATTTT
>TRBD2|.|TRBJ2-7|TRBV27
CASSSLLRLALSSYEQYF
TGTGCCAGCAGTTCCCTACTACGACTAGCTCTTTCCTCCTACGAGCAGTACTTC
>.|.|TRBJ1-1|TRBV6-2/TRBV6-3
CASSYRQANTEAFF
TGTGCCAGCAGTTACCGACAGGCGAACACTGAAGCTTTCTTT
>.|.|TRBJ2-1|TRBV6-6
CASSQVVSHEQFF
TGTGCCAGCAGCCAGGTAGTCAGCCATGAGCAGTTCTTC